These 27 T cell receptor beta chains came from one sample sequenced in a study of shared clonotypes between healthy human individuals. Data came from immunoSEQ multiplex PCR; TCRdb stores just in-frame clones and leaves some out. The sample gives some 360,000 clones, less than 85% of which show up once; more than 9% is in the top ten. Material: memory CD4+ T cells sorted from blood. Subset: CD45RA-negative fraction. The receptors were sampled from a man aged 25-45 years in good health.

J is TRBJ2-4 and V is TRBV14; 7 nucleotides line up with TRBD1. The ends lost 4 bases at V and 7 bases at J; junction bases unmatched: 10. Germline lookup yields CDR1 SGHDN and CDR2 FVKESK. This CDR3 has 15 residues. The CDR3 here is CASSLSNRGWNIQYF. CDR3 nucleotides: TGTGCCAGCAGCCTTTCCAACAGGGGTTGGAACATTCAGTACTTC. Full variable domain (outside the CDR3, taken from reference TRBV14 and TRBJ2-4): EAGVTQFPSHSVIEKGQTVTLRCDPISGHDNLYWYRRVMGKEIKFLLHFVKESKQDESGMPNNRFLAERTGGTYSTLKVQPAELEDSGVYFCASSLSNRGWNIQYFGAGTRLSVL.

The table lists this clone with many counts. This chain links TRBV11-2 with TRBJ2-7, with D uncertain. The CDR3 loop spans 13 amino acids. V was clipped by 3 bases and J by 3 bases, with 9 bases between them. CDR1 and CDR2 from the germline V gene are SGHAT and FQNNGV. In DNA, the CDR3 is TGTGCCAGCAGCTTTCCTTTGGGCTACGAGCAGTACTTC. Its translation is CASSFPLGYEQYF.

This clone was observed many times. V gene TRBV10-3 combines with J gene TRBJ1-2; D gene ambiguous. The CDR3 extends over 16 amino acids. V was trimmed by 4 bases and J by 0 bases, leaving 15 bases between them. The germline V gene encodes CDR1 ENHRY and CDR2 SYGVKD. The CDR3 region has the DNA TGTGCCATCAGTGTTCGGTACCCGGCGACTAACTATGGCTACACCTTC. Its protein is CAISVRYPATNYGYTF.

J is TRBJ2-3 and V is TRBV28, with D uncertain. The CDR3 runs to 14 residues. The V gene lost 8 bases and the J gene lost 2 bases, with 14 bases spanning the gap. Germline CDR1 is MDHEN and CDR2 is SYDVKM. CDR3 coding DNA: TGTGCCAGCCTCAAAGGTGAATTCACAGATACGCAGTATTTT. Residues: CASLKGEFTDTQYF.

The chain links TRBV7-9 to TRBJ1-5, with unresolved D. V lost 6 bases and J lost 5, with 26 bases in between. Germline CDR1 SEHNR, CDR2 FQNEAQ (reference sequence). CDR3 length: 18 residues. This chain's CDR3 is CASRHDSARVVGDQPQHF. The CDR3 DNA reads as TGTGCCAGCAGACACGACTCCGCAAGGGTGGTCGGCGATCAGCCCCAGCATTTT.

Concerning this clone: At the DNA level, this CDR3 is encoded by other sequences in the same sample as well. The rearrangement joins TRBV18 to TRBJ1-3; D unclear. CDR1 is KGHSH, CDR2 LQKENI, per germline. The CDR3 totals 12 residues. The V end was cut by 3 bases, the J end by 4 bases, with 4 bases between. CDR3 sequence reads: CASSPAGNTIYF. For the CDR3, the DNA is TGTGCCAGCTCACCTGCGGGAAACACCATATATTTT.

Comments on this clone: This specimen includes other DNA sequences encoding the same CDR3. The genes are TRBV2 and TRBJ2-1, with TRBD2 matching 7 bases. This CDR3 is 13 amino acids long. Germline loops: CDR1 SNHLY, CDR2 FYNNEI. Trimming removed 8 bases from V and 8 bases from J; junction bases left unmatched: 9. The CDR3 DNA reads TGTGCCAGCGGCCGGACTAGTAGGTATGAGCAGTTCTTC. Translated, it gives CASGRTSRYEQFF.

The chain uses TRBV6-1 and TRBJ2-1, with a possible D match to TRBD1 (5 bases). Germline V gene lookup returns CDR1 MNHNS and CDR2 SASEGT. Between the trimmed V and J ends, which lost 0 bases and 0 bases, there was a span of 12 bases. The CDR3 runs 17 residues. This CDR3 is CASSEARGHPSYNEQFF. The CDR3, as DNA: TGTGCCAGCAGTGAAGCACGAGGACACCCCTCCTACAATGAGCAGTTCTTC.

The CDR3 loop reads CASSYTQAVLGGYTF. The CDR3, as DNA: TGTGCCAGCAGTTATACCCAGGCGGTGTTGGGTGGCTACACCTTC. The chain links TRBV2 to TRBJ1-2, with unresolved D. CDR3 size: 15 residues. V was shortened by 5 bases and J by 7 bases, with 20 bases between the two germline ends. CDR1 and CDR2 from the germline V gene are SNHLY and FYNNEI.

The rearrangement joins TRBV9 to TRBJ2-7; D possibly corresponds to TRBD1 (6 bases). Germline lookup yields CDR1 SGDLS and CDR2 YYNGEE. The CDR3 loop spans 14 amino acids. V dropped 4 bases and J dropped 5 bases, with 16 bases sitting between them. In DNA, the CDR3 is TGTGCCAGCAGCCCCCGGGACATCCTCGACGAGCAGTACTTC. Its translation: CASSPRDILDEQYF. The entire variable domain, with the rest obtained from reference TRBV9 and TRBJ2-7, is as follows: DSGVTQTPKHLITATGQRVTLRCSPRSGDLSVYWYQQSLDQGLQFLIQYYNGEERAKGNILERFSAQQFPDLHSELNLSSLELGDSALYFCASSPRDILDEQYFGPGTRLTVT.

The chain recombines TRBV19 with TRBJ1-5, with 8 nucleotides matching TRBD1. Germline V CDR1 and CDR2: LNHDA, SQIVND (reference sequence). The CDR3 is 16 amino acids. Trimming removed 4 bases from V and 3 bases from J; junction bases left unmatched: 8. Written as DNA, the CDR3 is TGTGCCAGTAGTACCCGGAGGACAGGGTTCAATCAGCCCCAGCATTTT. Residues: CASSTRRTGFNQPQHF. Complete variable domain (other parts from reference TRBV19 and TRBJ1-5): DGGITQSPKYLFRKEGQNVTLSCEQNLNHDAMYWYRQDPGQGLRLIYYSQIVNDFQKGDIAEGYSVSREKKESFPLTVTSAQKNPTAFYLCASSTRRTGFNQPQHFGDGTRLSIL.

J is TRBJ1-2 and V is TRBV5-4, with D possibly TRBD1 on 6 matching bases. Germline V gene lookup returns CDR1 SGHNT and CDR2 YYREEE (reference sequence). V was shortened by 3 bases and J by 4 bases, with 13 bases between the two germline ends. This CDR3 comprises 14 residues. Here the CDR3 reads CASSSEQGPYGYTF. The CDR3 DNA reads TGTGCCAGCAGCTCCGAACAGGGACCCTATGGCTACACCTTC. Drawing the rest from reference TRBV5-4 and TRBJ1-2, the complete variable domain is ETGVTQSPTHLIKTRGQQVTLRCSSQSGHNTVSWYQQALGQGPQFIFQYYREEENGRGNFPPRFSGLQFPNYSSELNVNALELDDSALYLCASSSEQGPYGYTFGSGTRLTVV.

This clone was recorded only once. The J gene is TRBJ1-4, the V gene TRBV27; no firm D call. This CDR3 has 17 amino acids. Between the trimmed V and J ends, which lost 2 bases and 0 bases, there was a span of 13 bases. Germline CDR1 and CDR2: MNHEY and SMNVEV (reference sequence). CDR3 protein: CASSLTRLGATNEKLFF. The CDR3 region has the DNA TGTGCCAGCAGTTTAACGCGACTCGGGGCAACTAATGAAAAACTGTTTTTT.

DNA for the CDR3: TGTGCCAGCAAGGGACAGGGCTTTACTGAAGCTTTCTTT. The encoded protein is CASKGQGFTEAFF. This chain joins TRBV28 and TRBJ1-1, with 9 bases matching TRBD1. The CDR3 length is 13 residues. V was pared by 7 bases and J by 5 bases, with 5 bases of the junction left unmatched. CDR1 and CDR2 from the germline V gene are MDHEN and SYDVKM.

The chain uses TRBV6-1 and TRBJ1-4; perhaps TRBD1 as D (5 bases). The V gene's germline CDR1 is MNHNS and CDR2 SASEGT. The CDR3 length is 17 residues. The V end lost 2 bases, the J end lost 8 bases, and 21 bases lay between the germline ends. CDR3 residues: CASSESGGRGGREKLFF. CDR3 sequence (DNA): TGTGCCAGCAGTGAATCGGGGGGGAGGGGAGGAAGAGAAAAACTGTTTTTT.

This clone was observed once. At one end the junction does not follow the germline gene, possibly because of a read error. The rearrangement links TRBV2 to TRBJ1-1; no definite D call. Germline CDR1 reads SNHLY; CDR2 reads FYNNEI. There are 11 residues in the CDR3. CDR3 nucleotide sequence: TGTGCCAGCAGCTACGACACTGAAACTTTCTTT. This codes for CASSYDTETFF.

The chain uses TRBV28 and TRBJ1-4; weak D call: TRBD1 (6 bases). Trimming pared 3 bases from V and 12 bases from J, leaving 17 bases between. This CDR3 is built from 14 residues. Germline V CDR1 and CDR2: MDHEN, SYDVKM. In DNA, the CDR3 is TGTGCCAGCAGTTTGGGGGCAGCCCTTAAGGAACTGTTTTTT. Translated, it gives CASSLGAALKELFF.

Only a few counts were recorded for this clone. J is TRBJ2-3 and V is TRBV7-2; TRBD2 agrees at 11 bases. This CDR3 is 16 amino acids long. Germline V CDR1 and CDR2: SGHTA, FQGNSA. V trimming: 5 bases; J trimming: 5 bases; junction bases outside the gene matches: 9. Here the CDR3 reads CASSLGTSGTIDTQYF. In nucleotides, the CDR3 is TGTGCCAGCAGCCTGGGGACTAGCGGAACCATAGATACGCAGTATTTT.

This chain uses TRBV10-2 with TRBJ2-6; the D is unclear. There are 12 residues in the CDR3. Germline V gene lookup returns CDR1 WSHSY and CDR2 SAAADI. Trimming removed 7 bases from V and 1 base from J, with 2 bases in between. This CDR3 is CASISGANVLTF. CDR3 DNA: TGCGCCAGCATATCTGGGGCCAACGTCCTGACTTTC.

The table lists this clone with a few counts. The chain joins TRBV4-3 to TRBJ1-2, with D possibly matching TRBD1 (5 bases). The CDR3 loop spans 14 amino acids. The germline V and J ends were trimmed by 4 bases and 2 bases, with 11 bases remaining between them. In germline, CDR1 is LGHNA, CDR2 YSLEER. This CDR3 is CASSRGDGNYGYTF. The CDR3 DNA reads as TGCGCCAGCAGCCGAGGGGACGGGAACTATGGCTACACCTTC.

The chain joins TRBV5-6 to TRBJ2-3; the D gene is possibly TRBD2 (6 bases). The CDR3 extends over 15 amino acids. CDR1 is SGHDT, CDR2 YYEEEE, per germline. Trimming removed 4 bases from V and 2 bases from J, with 14 bases in between. The CDR3 loop reads CASSALRDFTDTQYF. CDR3 coding DNA: TGTGCCAGCAGCGCCCTCCGGGACTTCACAGATACGCAGTATTTT.

This chain uses TRBV6-6 with TRBJ1-5; maybe TRBD1 (5 bases). The V end lost 6 bases, the J end lost 3 bases, and 18 bases lay between the germline ends. Germline CDR1 and CDR2: MNHNY and SVGAGI (reference sequence). This CDR3 has 16 amino acids. The CDR3 coding sequence is TGTGCCAGCAGCTGGGGGGTTCAAGCCCCCAATCAGCCCCAGCATTTT. It codes for CASSWGVQAPNQPQHF.

V and J are TRBV29-1 and TRBJ2-2, with TRBD2 as a possible D gene (5 bases). The V gene's germline CDR1 is SQVTM and CDR2 ANQGSEA. Trimming stripped 1 base from V and 2 bases from J, with 5 bases between. The CDR3 totals 13 residues. CDR3 in DNA: TGCAGCGTTGAAGGGACTAACACCGGGGAGCTGTTTTTT. It specifies CSVEGTNTGELFF.

The chain has TRBV25-1 and TRBJ2-2, with TRBD2 identical over 7 bases. This CDR3 comprises 16 residues. The J segment lost 4 bases and the V segment lost 3 bases, leaving 8 bases of the junction unmatched. The germline V gene encodes CDR1 MGHDK and CDR2 SYGVNS. In nucleotides, the CDR3 is TGTGCCAGCAGTGATGACCGGGGGGTAGGCACCGGGGAGCTGTTTTTT. Protein: CASSDDRGVGTGELFF.

The chain carries TRBV28 and TRBJ1-5; D unclear. The V end was cut by 2 bases, the J end by 2 bases, with 4 bases between. This CDR3 contains 13 residues. The germline CDR1 and CDR2 sequences are MDHEN and SYDVKM. The CDR3 DNA reads as TGTGCCAGCAGTTTACTCGGCAATCAGCCCCAGCATTTT. It specifies CASSLLGNQPQHF.

The CDR3 DNA is TGTGCCAGCAGCCAGGTATCGGCGGACACTGAAGCTTTCTTT. Protein: CASSQVSADTEAFF. The chain couples TRBV14 to TRBJ1-1; D unclear. Germline CDR1 reads SGHDN; CDR2 reads FVKESK. V was cut by 3 bases and J by 3 bases, with 11 bases left in between. CDR3 size: 14 residues. The variable domain in full, completed from reference TRBV14 and TRBJ1-1, reads EAGVTQFPSHSVIEKGQTVTLRCDPISGHDNLYWYRRVMGKEIKFLLHFVKESKQDESGMPNNRFLAERTGGTYSTLKVQPAELEDSGVYFCASSQVSADTEAFFGQGTRLTVV.

The chain links TRBV6-1 to TRBJ1-5; D is ambiguous. CDR1 is MNHNS, CDR2 SASEGT, per germline. The CDR3 contains 12 residues. V lost 6 bases and J lost 2, with 5 bases in between. The CDR3 region has the DNA TGTGCCAGCAGGGAGGGCAATCAGCCCCAGCATTTT. Its translation: CASREGNQPQHF.